A selection of T cell receptor beta chains follows, all from one sample in a study of blood T cell repertoires in COVID-19. Data came from immunoSEQ multiplex PCR; TCRdb stores just in-frame clones and leaves some out. The repertoire consists of approximately 170,000 clones, with approximately 80% occurring once and the leading ten covering more than 10%. The material sequenced was PBMCs or T cells enriched from blood (not recorded which). The receptor set was obtained from a man aged 50-59 years who had recovered from COVID-19. CDR3s include the opening cysteine and the closing phenylalanine or tryptophan. Fields, in order: J gene, D gene, clone size, V gene, CDR3 protein, CDR3 DNA. D genes are given only for firm matches. Some rows mark clone size as missing; the rest say once, few, many or name a class of expanded clone.

TRBJ1-1 NA few TRBV6-4 CASSDTSRGTEAFF TGTGCCAGCAGTGATACCTCTCGGGGAACTGAAGCTTTCTTT
TRBJ1-2 NA NA TRBV25-1 CASTADSNYGYTF TGTGCCAGCACGGCGGACAGTAACTATGGCTACACCTTC
TRBJ2-7 TRBD2 NA TRBV2 CASSEGGGVGVRPSPLDEQYF TGTGCCAGCAGTGAAGGGGGGGGTGTGGGCGTGAGACCTTCCCCTTTGGACGAGCAGTACTTC
TRBJ1-6 NA NA TRBV28 CASSSPQVKNSPLHF TGTGCCAGCAGTTCCCCCCAGGTTAAAAATTCACCCCTCCACTTT
TRBJ2-3 NA once TRBV5-1 CASSHSTSQDTQYF TGCGCCAGCAGCCACAGCACTAGTCAAGATACGCAGTATTTT
TRBJ2-3 TRBD1 NA TRBV5-4 CASSSDRASTDTQYF TGTGCCAGCAGCTCCGACAGGGCGAGCACAGATACGCAGTATTTT
TRBJ2-5 TRBD1 NA TRBV6-5 CASSYSRQGLGPQYF TGTGCCAGCAGTTACTCACGACAGGGTCTTGGGCCCCAGTACTTC
TRBJ1-6 NA NA TRBV7-2 CASSLAAFVNSPLHF TGTGCCAGCAGCTTAGCGGCATTTGTTAATTCACCCCTCCACTTT
TRBJ2-5 NA NA TRBV4-1 CASSQAPSSETQYF TGCGCCAGCAGCCAAGCCCCGTCTTCAGAGACCCAGTACTTC
TRBJ2-3 TRBD1 many TRBV4-1 CASSQGTGYTDTQYF TGCGCCAGCAGCCAAGGGACAGGATACACAGATACGCAGTATTTT
TRBJ2-3 NA NA TRBV5-1 CASSVGLRSDTQYF TGCGCCAGCAGCGTTGGTCTGCGGTCCGATACGCAGTATTTT
TRBJ2-2 NA once TRBV10-1 CASSDEGNTGELFF TGCGCCAGCAGTGATGAGGGCAACACCGGGGAGCTGTTTTTT
TRBJ1-2 NA NA TRBV10-3 CAISEFSGWGGTNYGYTF TGTGCCATCAGTGAGTTCTCTGGATGGGGCGGCACTAACTATGGCTACACCTTC
TRBJ2-6 NA NA TRBV9 CASSVFSPRFLPSGANVLTF TGTGCCAGCAGCGTATTCAGCCCTAGATTCCTCCCCTCTGGGGCCAACGTCCTGACTTTC
TRBJ1-6 NA NA TRBV5-1 CASSRESSYNSPLHF TGCGCCAGCAGCCGAGAGAGCTCCTATAATTCACCCCTCCACTTT
TRBJ1-2 TRBD1 NA TRBV3-1/TRBV3-2 CASSRTGGEGGGYTF TGTGCCAGCAGCCGGACAGGGGGTGAAGGGGGTGGCTACACCTTC
TRBJ2-2 TRBD2 once TRBV29-1 CSVIAGVNTGELFF TGCAGCGTTATAGCGGGGGTGAACACCGGGGAGCTGTTTTTT
TRBJ2-7 NA NA TRBV6-2/TRBV6-3 CASSTGTEQYF TGTGCCAGCAGTACGGGGACAGAGCAGTACTTC
TRBJ1-3 NA once TRBV6-5 CASPNSGNTIYF TGTGCCAGTCCCAACTCTGGAAACACCATATATTTT
TRBJ1-5 TRBD1 NA TRBV5-1 CASSPGDRGNQPQHF TGCGCCAGCAGCCCGGGGGACAGGGGGAATCAGCCCCAGCATTTT